The 14 T cell receptor beta chains below come from one sample, sequenced in a study of metastatic and nonmetastatic thyroid tumors. From the PCR reads, TCRdb re-called clones with MiXCR. The sample records 15,000 or so clones, about 30% being singletons. Not a single patient had been given any form of treatment at any point before undergoing thyroid surgery. Material: adjacent normal tissue. The source of these receptors is a female donor with papillary thyroid cancer or a benign thyroid nodule (not recorded which). Some clones in this sample may be carry-over from other donors' samples.

This clone showed up just a few times. This chain joins TRBV24-1 and TRBJ1-2; TRBD1 matches 12 bases. V was pared by 4 bases and J by 8 bases, with 4 bases of the junction left unmatched. Germline V CDR1 and CDR2: KGHDR, SFDVKD. The CDR3 extends over 14 amino acids. The CDR3 reads CATSDTGTGGGYTF. As DNA, the CDR3 is TGTGCCACCAGTGACACCGGGACAGGGGGCGGCTACACCTTC.

A remark on this clone: The junction and the germline gene differ at one end; a read error may be behind it. CDR3 in amino acids: CASSEDRQVPNQPQNF. The CDR3 DNA follows: TGTGCCAGCAGCGAGGATCGACAGGTCCCCAATCAGCCCCAGAATTTT. This chain links TRBV5-5 with TRBJ1-5; weak D call: TRBD1 (6 bases). Germline V gives CDR1 SGHKS, CDR2 YYEKEE (reference sequence). The CDR3 runs 16 residues.

The V and J genes are TRBV20-1 and TRBJ1-2; 7 bases are a match to TRBD1. Germline CDR1 is DFQATT and CDR2 is SNEGSKA (reference sequence). The V gene end was trimmed by 0 bases and the J gene end by 0 bases; junction bases not matched to a gene: 4. There are 15 residues in the CDR3. CDR3 loop: CSARDRDSANYGYTF. The CDR3 nucleotides are TGCAGTGCTAGAGATAGGGACAGCGCTAACTATGGCTACACCTTC.

This clone has more than one count but fewer than ten. CDR3 region: CASSYWDGNYGYTF. The CDR3 DNA reads as TGTGCCAGCAGTTACTGGGATGGGAACTATGGCTACACCTTC. This chain links TRBV6-2 or TRBV6-3 with TRBJ1-2; D unclear. The CDR3 extends over 14 amino acids. Looked up from germline, CDR1 is MNHEY and CDR2 is SVGEGT. V lost 1 base and J 2 bases, leaving 8 bases between the germline ends.

The CDR3 sequence: CASSGLRDGNSGANVLTF. The DNA for the CDR3 is TGTGCCAGCAGTGGCCTCCGGGATGGCAACTCTGGGGCCAACGTCCTGACTTTC. The rearrangement links TRBV6-2 or TRBV6-3 to TRBJ2-6; possible D gene TRBD2, 5 bases. The V and J ends lost 5 bases and 0 bases respectively, with 17 bases between them. Germline loops: CDR1 MNHEY, CDR2 SVGEGT. The CDR3 runs to 18 residues.

The sample holds many counts of this clone. The chain links TRBV7-8 to TRBJ2-3; the match to TRBD2 covers 7 bases. Losses at the gene ends were 1 base for V and 2 bases for J; bases not matched to a gene: 3. In germline, CDR1 is SGHVS, CDR2 FQNEAQ. The CDR3 sequence is 15 residues long. CDR3 DNA: TGTGCCAGCAGCTTAGGGGACTACGACACAGATACGCAGTATTTT. It specifies CASSLGDYDTDTQYF.

This clone has only a few counts. V usage is TRBV12-3 or TRBV12-4 and J usage is TRBJ2-2; no clear D gene. The CDR3 is 14 residues long. V lost 8 bases and J 4 bases, leaving 14 bases between the germline ends. CDR3: CASSHTSVTGELFF. The CDR3 region has the DNA TGTGCCAGCTCCCACACCTCGGTCACCGGGGAGCTGTTTTTT.

This chain joins TRBV30 and TRBJ1-6; TRBD1 might be the D (5 bases). The CDR3 totals 12 residues. Trimming took 3 bases from V and 8 from J, leaving 8 bases between them. The germline CDR1 and CDR2 sequences are GTSNPN and SVGIG (reference sequence). CDR3 loop: CAWRGVDSPLHF. As DNA, the CDR3 is TGTGCCTGGAGGGGGGTGGATTCACCCCTCCACTTT.

In this sample, this clone turned up a few times. This sequence joins TRBV6-5 and TRBJ1-2; D is perhaps TRBD1 (6 bases). Trimming took off 2 bases at V and 6 bases at J, with 13 bases between the two ends. This CDR3 region has 14 residues. The germline V gene encodes CDR1 MNHEY and CDR2 SVGAGI. The CDR3 sequence is CASSYTAGVDGYTF. CDR3 nucleotides: TGTGCCAGCAGTTACACCGCAGGGGTGGATGGCTACACCTTC.

This clone was detected a few times. A much larger clone is a single base away; this may be a read error. Other nucleotide sequences in the sample specify the same CDR3. V and J are TRBV27 and TRBJ2-3, with D perhaps given as TRBD1 or TRBD2 (5 bases each). V shed 2 bases and J shed 6 bases, with 9 bases lying between them. Germline lookup yields CDR1 MNHEY and CDR2 SMNVEV (reference sequence). The CDR3 has 13 amino acids. The CDR3 spells CASSLPGTDTQYF. CDR3 sequence (DNA): TGTGCCAGCAGTTTACCGGGGACGGATACGCAGTATTTT.

The J gene is TRBJ1-2, the V gene TRBV6-5, with no clear D. The CDR3 has 12 amino acids. Trimming pared 2 bases from V and 2 bases from J, leaving 3 bases between. Germline-derived CDR1 and CDR2 are MNHEY and SVGAGI. The CDR3 DNA follows: TGTGCCAGCAGTTACGGGAACTATGGCTACACCTTC. This codes for CASSYGNYGYTF.

CDR3 bases: TGTGCCAGCAGTTCGGGGGAGATGAACACCGGGGAGCTGTTTTTT. This encodes CASSSGEMNTGELFF. J is TRBJ2-2 and V is TRBV6-5, with a weak D call TRBD2 (6 bases). CDR3 length: 15 residues. Trimming left V 4 bases short and J 1 base short, with 10 bases between. Looked up from germline, CDR1 is MNHEY and CDR2 is SVGAGI.

This chain joins TRBV30 and TRBJ1-2; a weak D match, TRBD1 (5 bases). Trimming left V 2 bases short and J 3 bases short, with 13 bases between. The CDR3 totals 14 residues. Germline loops: CDR1 GTSNPN, CDR2 SVGIG (reference sequence). CDR3 residues: CAWSSGSWDYGYTF. CDR3 DNA sequence: TGTGCCTGGAGTTCAGGGTCGTGGGACTATGGCTACACCTTC.

The rearrangement joins TRBV20-1 to TRBJ1-2, with D possibly TRBD1 on 5 matching bases. Per the germline V gene, CDR1 is DFQATT and CDR2 is SNEGSKA (reference sequence). The ends were cut back, 6 bases at V and 4 bases at J, with 15 bases in the middle. This CDR3 is built from 13 residues. Written as DNA, the CDR3 is TGCAGTGCGGACGGGGGATGGGTCTATGGCTACACCTTC. This sequence encodes CSADGGWVYGYTF.